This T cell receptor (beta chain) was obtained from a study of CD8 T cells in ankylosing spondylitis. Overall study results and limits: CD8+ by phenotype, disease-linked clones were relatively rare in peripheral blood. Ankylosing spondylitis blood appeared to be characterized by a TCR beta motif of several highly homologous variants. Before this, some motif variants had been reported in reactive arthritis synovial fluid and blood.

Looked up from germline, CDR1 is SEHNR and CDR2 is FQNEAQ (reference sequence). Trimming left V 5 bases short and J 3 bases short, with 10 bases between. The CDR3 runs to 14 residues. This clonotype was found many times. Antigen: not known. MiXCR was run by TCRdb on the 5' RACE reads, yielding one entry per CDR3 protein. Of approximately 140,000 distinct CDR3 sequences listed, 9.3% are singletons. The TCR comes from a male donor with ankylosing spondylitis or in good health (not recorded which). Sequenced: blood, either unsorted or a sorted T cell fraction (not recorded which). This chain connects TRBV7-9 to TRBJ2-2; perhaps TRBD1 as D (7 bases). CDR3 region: CASSAGQYTGELFF. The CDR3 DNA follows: TGTGCCAGCAGCGCGGGACAGTACACCGGGGAGCTGTTTTTT.